Each of the 9 T cell receptor beta chains below was sequenced from the same sample in a study of blood T cell repertoires in COVID-19. Repertoires were generated with immunoSEQ multiplex PCR, while TCRdb's copy carries only in-frame clones and drops some. The sample consists of around 290,000 clones, 70% to 90% of them appearing once. The sequenced sample consisted of peripheral blood. Receptor source: a woman in her fifties or sixties who had recovered from COVID-19.

The CDR3 here is CASRRERGGLGKQFF. In nucleotides, the CDR3 is TGTGCCAGCAGGCGAGAGCGGGGGGGTCTGGGGAAGCAGTTCTTC. The chain links TRBV27 to TRBJ2-1; 10 positions agree with TRBD2. CDR1 is MNHEY and CDR2 is SMNVEV in the germline V gene (reference sequence). Trimming took 6 bases from V and 11 from J; bases not matched to a gene: 13. The CDR3 runs 15 residues.

The J gene is TRBJ1-3, the V gene TRBV6-5; TRBD1 is a possible D gene (5 bases). The CDR3 sequence is 15 residues long. Germline V gene sequence: CDR1 MNHEY, CDR2 SVGAGI. The ends were cut back, 5 bases at V and 5 bases at J, with 16 bases in the middle. The CDR3 is CASSTPGMGRNTIYF. CDR3 coding DNA: TGTGCCAGCAGTACACCAGGGATGGGAAGAAACACCATATATTTT.

The chain carries TRBV7-9 and TRBJ1-1; weak D call: TRBD1 (5 bases). Trimming shortened V by 5 bases and J by 4 bases, and 11 bases separated the two germline ends. The CDR3 contains 13 residues. Germline CDR1 SEHNR, CDR2 FQNEAQ (reference sequence). Here the CDR3 reads CASSPVRGTEAFF. Here the CDR3 DNA reads TGTGCCAGCAGCCCCGTAAGGGGCACTGAAGCTTTCTTT.

The chain employs TRBV5-1 and TRBJ2-3, with D possibly TRBD2 on 5 matching bases. Trimming removed 7 bases from V and 6 bases from J, with 21 bases in between. Germline CDR1 and CDR2: SGHRS and YFSETQ. The CDR3 has 15 amino acids. In DNA form, the CDR3 reads TGCGCCAGCCGGGATTTAAAGGCGCTGACGGATACGCAGTATTTT. It specifies CASRDLKALTDTQYF. Together with reference TRBV5-1 and TRBJ2-3, the CDR3 gives the full variable domain: KAGVTQTPRYLIKTRGQQVTLSCSPISGHRSVSWYQQTPGQGLQFLFEYFSETQRNKGNFPGRFSGRQFSNSRSEMNVSTLELGDSALYLCASRDLKALTDTQYFGPGTRLTVL.

The chain joins TRBV4-3 to TRBJ1-1, with 9 nucleotides matching TRBD1. CDR1 and CDR2 (germline): LGHNA, YSLEER. V shed 4 bases, J shed 1 base, and the junction held 4 bases outside the gene matches. The CDR3 has 15 residues. For the CDR3, the DNA is TGCGCCAGCAGCCCACCGGGACAGGGGAACACTGAAGCTTTCTTT. It encodes CASSPPGQGNTEAFF.

The chain couples TRBV5-6 to TRBJ2-2; 9 bases map to TRBD1. J lost 6 bases, V lost 4 bases, and 7 bases had no gene match. Germline loops: CDR1 SGHDT, CDR2 YYEEEE. The CDR3 runs to 15 residues. CDR3 in DNA: TGTGCCAGCAGCGGCCGGGACAGGGCGGCCGGGGAGCTGTTTTTT. Translating it yields CASSGRDRAAGELFF.

The gene calls are TRBV5-5 and TRBJ1-2; 8 positions match TRBD1. Germline loops: CDR1 SGHKS, CDR2 YYEKEE (reference sequence). Trimming at V came to 0 bases and at J to 5 bases, leaving 6 bases not matched to a gene. This CDR3 has 15 residues. CDR3 bases: TGTGCCAGCAGCTTGGGAGGACAGGGTGTTTATGGCTACACCTTC. Its protein is CASSLGGQGVYGYTF.

This clone was counted at least ten times. The J gene is TRBJ1-5, the V gene TRBV12-3 or TRBV12-4; D uncertain. The CDR3 covers 13 residues. V was cut by 5 bases and J by 5 bases, with 10 bases left in between. The CDR3 reads CASSPQSDQPQHF. The CDR3 DNA follows: TGTGCCAGCAGTCCACAGTCGGATCAGCCCCAGCATTTT.

This rearrangement joins TRBV11-2 to TRBJ2-1; D is perhaps TRBD2 (5 bases). The CDR3 covers 15 residues. Germline V gene lookup returns CDR1 SGHAT and CDR2 FQNNGV. Trimming took 1 base from V and 4 from J, leaving 11 bases between them. The CDR3 sequence: CASSLGSSGYNEQFF. The CDR3 nucleotides are TGTGCCAGCAGCTTAGGGTCCAGCGGTTACAATGAGCAGTTCTTC.